This T cell receptor beta chain was observed in a study of T cell repertoires in cytomegalovirus infection. Study background: Both a matching HLA type and CMV infection were indicated by public TCR beta signatures.

This CDR3 spans 17 amino acids. V lost 5 bases, J lost 7 bases, and 26 bases lay in between. From germline, CDR1 is SGHTA and CDR2 FQGNSA. MiXCR, applied by TCRdb to the reads, yields one record per CDR3 protein. This table holds roughly 310,000 distinct CDR3 sequences, roughly 16% found once. This clonotype was picked up many times. The TCR comes from a human donor in good health (CMV status not recorded). Some clones in this sample may be carry-over from other donors' samples. V gene TRBV7-2 combines with J gene TRBJ1-1; D unclear. Sequencing was done on a sample of PBMCs. The CDR3 spells CASSPSLGSPPLLEAFF. Here the CDR3 DNA reads TGTGCCAGCAGCCCAAGCCTGGGGAGCCCTCCCCTGCTTGAAGCTTTCTTT. Complete variable domain (other parts from reference TRBV7-2 and TRBJ1-1): GAGVSQSPSNKVTEKGKDVELRCDPISGHTALYWYRQSLGQGLEFLIYFQGNSAPDKSGLPSDRFSAERTGGSVSTLTIQRTQQEDSAVYLCASSPSLGSPPLLEAFFGQGTRLTVV.